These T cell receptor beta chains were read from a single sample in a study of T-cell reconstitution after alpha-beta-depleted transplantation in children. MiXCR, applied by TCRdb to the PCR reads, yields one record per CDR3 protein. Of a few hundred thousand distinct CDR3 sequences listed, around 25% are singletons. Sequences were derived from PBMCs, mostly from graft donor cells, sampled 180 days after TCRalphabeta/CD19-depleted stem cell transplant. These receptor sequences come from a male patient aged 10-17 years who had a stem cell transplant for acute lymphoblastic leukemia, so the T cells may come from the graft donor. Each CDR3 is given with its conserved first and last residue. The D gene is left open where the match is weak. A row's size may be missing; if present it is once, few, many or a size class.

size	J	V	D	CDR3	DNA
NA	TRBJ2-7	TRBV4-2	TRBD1	CASSPGGQGLTYEQYF	TGTGCCAGCAGCCCAGGGGGCCAGGGGTTAACCTACGAGCAGTACTTC
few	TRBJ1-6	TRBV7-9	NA	CASSRVSPLHF	TGTGCCAGCTCACGTGTTTCACCCCTCCACTTT
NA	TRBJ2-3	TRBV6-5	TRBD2	CASSYSDRGADTQYF	TGTGCCAGCAGTTACTCGGATCGGGGGGCAGATACGCAGTATTTT
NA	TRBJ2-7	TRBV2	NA	CASKGDTVTYEQYF	TGTGCCAGCAAAGGGGACACAGTGACCTACGAGCAGTACTTC
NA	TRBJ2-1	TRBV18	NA	CASSSTGTRSVNEQFF	TGTGCCAGCTCATCAACCGGGACACGAAGCGTCAATGAGCAGTTCTTC
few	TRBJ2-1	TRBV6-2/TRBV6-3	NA	CASTLAGSYNEQFF	TGTGCCAGCACATTGGCAGGGTCCTACAATGAGCAGTTCTTC
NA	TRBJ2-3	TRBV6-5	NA	CASKPSATDTQYF	TGTGCCAGCAAGCCTAGCGCTACAGATACGCAGTATTTT
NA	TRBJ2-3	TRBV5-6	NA	CASSFVFTPSDTQYF	TGTGCCAGCAGCTTTGTATTTACCCCCTCAGATACGCAGTATTTT
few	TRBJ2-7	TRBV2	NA	CASSDPPSAYEQYF	TGTGCCAGCAGTGATCCCCCTTCCGCCTACGAGCAGTACTTC
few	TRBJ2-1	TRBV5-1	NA	CASSFIWASSYNEQFF	TGCGCCAGCAGCTTTATCTGGGCCAGCTCCTACAATGAGCAGTTCTTC
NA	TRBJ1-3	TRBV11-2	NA	CASSLGGRRLADSGNTIYF	TGTGCCAGCAGCTTAGGGGGAAGAAGATTAGCGGACTCTGGAAACACCATATATTTT
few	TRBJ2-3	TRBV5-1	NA	CASSLQEDTDTQYF	TGCGCCAGCAGCTTGCAGGAAGACACAGATACGCAGTATTTT
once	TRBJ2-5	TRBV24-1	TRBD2	CATASGVIETQYF	TGTGCCACCGCTAGCGGGGTAATAGAGACCCAGTACTTC
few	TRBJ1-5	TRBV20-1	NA	CSAGFRGSNQPQHF	TGCAGTGCTGGTTTCAGGGGAAGCAATCAGCCCCAGCATTTT
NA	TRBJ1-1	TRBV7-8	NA	CASSLNLRLNTEAFF	TGTGCCAGCAGCCTAAATCTTAGACTGAACACTGAAGCTTTCTTT
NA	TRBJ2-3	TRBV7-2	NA	CASSSLFRTDTQYF	TGTGCCAGCAGCTCCCTCTTTCGAACAGATACGCAGTATTTT
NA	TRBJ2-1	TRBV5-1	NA	CASTLGNLYNEQFF	TGCGCCAGCACCCTCGGGAACCTATACAATGAGCAGTTCTTC
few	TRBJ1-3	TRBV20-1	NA	CSASPYRRGGGNTIYF	TGCAGTGCTAGCCCCTATCGACGAGGGGGAGGAAACACCATATATTTT
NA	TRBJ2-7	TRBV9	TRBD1	CANKIGDRVVYEQYF	TGTGCCAACAAGATAGGGGACAGGGTAGTCTACGAGCAGTACTTC
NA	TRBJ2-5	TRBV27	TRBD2	CASSLSRPGRAGGETQYF	TGTGCCAGCAGTTTATCGAGGCCCGGGAGGGCCGGAGGGGAGACCCAGTACTTC
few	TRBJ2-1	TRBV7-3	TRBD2	CASSSLPSGRGDFEQFF	TGTGCCAGCAGCTCCTTGCCTAGCGGGAGAGGGGACTTTGAGCAGTTCTTC
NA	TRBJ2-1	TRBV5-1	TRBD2	CASSLRTSGRAESYNEQFF	TGCGCCAGCAGCTTAAGGACTAGCGGGAGGGCCGAGTCCTACAATGAGCAGTTCTTC
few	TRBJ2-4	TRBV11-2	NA	CASSLVKNIQYF	TGTGCCAGCAGCTTAGTCAAAAACATTCAGTACTTC
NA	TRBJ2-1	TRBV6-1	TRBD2	CASSAGRLAGGTYNEQFF	TGTGCCAGCAGTGCAGGCCGACTAGCGGGAGGGACCTACAATGAGCAGTTCTTC
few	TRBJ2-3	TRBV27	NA	CASSLRGGRTDTQYF	TGTGCCAGCAGTTTAAGAGGGGGACGCACAGATACGCAGTATTTT
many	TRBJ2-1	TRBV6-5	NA	CASRTGNEQFF	TGTGCCAGCAGAACGGGTAATGAGCAGTTCTTC
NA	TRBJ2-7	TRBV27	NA	CASSFEGHAYEQYF	TGTGCCAGCAGTTTTGAGGGACATGCCTACGAGCAGTACTTC
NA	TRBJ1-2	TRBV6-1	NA	CASSEEVWSYGYTF	TGTGCCAGCAGTGAAGAGGTCTGGTCCTATGGCTACACCTTC
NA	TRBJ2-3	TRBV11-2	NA	CASSLVSTQYF	TGTGCCAGCAGCTTAGTTTCTACGCAGTATTTT
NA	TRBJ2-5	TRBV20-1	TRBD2	CSARSYLAGGGGSRETQYF	TGCAGTGCTAGATCTTACCTAGCGGGAGGGGGGGGCAGCCGAGAGACCCAGTACTTC
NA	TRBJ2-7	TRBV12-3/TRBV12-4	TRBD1	CASSPPGTGNYEQYF	TGTGCCAGCAGCCCTCCCGGGACAGGGAACTACGAGCAGTACTTC
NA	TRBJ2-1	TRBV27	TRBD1	CASSPRGQGSGKNNEQFF	TGTGCCAGCAGTCCTCGGGGACAGGGGAGCGGTAAAAACAATGAGCAGTTCTTC
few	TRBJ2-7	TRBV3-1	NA	CASSLGPGAYEQYF	TGTGCCAGCAGCCTTGGCCCAGGGGCCTACGAGCAGTACTTC